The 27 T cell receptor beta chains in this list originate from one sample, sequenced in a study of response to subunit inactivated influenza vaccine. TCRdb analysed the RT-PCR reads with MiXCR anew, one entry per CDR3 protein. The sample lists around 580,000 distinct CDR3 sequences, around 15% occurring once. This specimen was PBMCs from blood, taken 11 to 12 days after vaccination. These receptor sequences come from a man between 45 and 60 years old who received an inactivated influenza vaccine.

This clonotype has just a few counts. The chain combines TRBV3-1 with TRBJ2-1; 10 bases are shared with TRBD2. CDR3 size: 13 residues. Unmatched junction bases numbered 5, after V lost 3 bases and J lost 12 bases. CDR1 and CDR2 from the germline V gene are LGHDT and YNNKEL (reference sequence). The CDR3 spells CASSHPSGGPQFF. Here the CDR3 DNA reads TGTGCCAGCAGCCACCCTAGCGGGGGTCCGCAGTTCTTC.

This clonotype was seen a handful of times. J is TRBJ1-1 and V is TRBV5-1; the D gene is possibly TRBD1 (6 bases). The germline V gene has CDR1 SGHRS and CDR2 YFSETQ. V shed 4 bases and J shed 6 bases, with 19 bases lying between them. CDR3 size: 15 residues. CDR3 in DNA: TGCGCCAGCAGCCTCGGGTCAGGGGCCCAATCTGAAGCTTTCTTT. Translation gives CASSLGSGAQSEAFF.

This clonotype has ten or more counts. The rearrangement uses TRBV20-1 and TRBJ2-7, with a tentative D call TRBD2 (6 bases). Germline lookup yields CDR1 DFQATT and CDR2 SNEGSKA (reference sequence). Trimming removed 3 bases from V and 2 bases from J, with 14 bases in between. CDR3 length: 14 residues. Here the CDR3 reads CSARGGNNPYEQYF. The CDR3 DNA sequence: TGCAGTGCTAGGGGCGGGAACAACCCCTACGAGCAGTACTTC.

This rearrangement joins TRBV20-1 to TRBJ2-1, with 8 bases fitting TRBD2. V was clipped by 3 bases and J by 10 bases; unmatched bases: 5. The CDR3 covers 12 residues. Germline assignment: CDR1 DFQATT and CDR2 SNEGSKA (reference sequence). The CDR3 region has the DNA TGCAGTGCTAGCGGGAGGGCGGGGGAGCAGTTCTTC. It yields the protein CSASGRAGEQFF.

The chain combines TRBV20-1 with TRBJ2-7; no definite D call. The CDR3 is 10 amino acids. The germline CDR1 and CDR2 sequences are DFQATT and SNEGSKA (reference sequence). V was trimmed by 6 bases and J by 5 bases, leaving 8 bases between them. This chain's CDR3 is CSAHLDEQYF. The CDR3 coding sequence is TGCAGTGCCCACCTGGACGAGCAGTACTTC.

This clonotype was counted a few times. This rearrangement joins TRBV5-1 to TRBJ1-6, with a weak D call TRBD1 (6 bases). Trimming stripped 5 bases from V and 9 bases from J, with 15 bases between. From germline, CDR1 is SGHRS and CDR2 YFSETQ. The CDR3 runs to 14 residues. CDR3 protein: CASRDGEGGSPLHF. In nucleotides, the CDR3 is TGCGCCAGCAGGGATGGAGAGGGGGGTTCACCCCTCCACTTT.

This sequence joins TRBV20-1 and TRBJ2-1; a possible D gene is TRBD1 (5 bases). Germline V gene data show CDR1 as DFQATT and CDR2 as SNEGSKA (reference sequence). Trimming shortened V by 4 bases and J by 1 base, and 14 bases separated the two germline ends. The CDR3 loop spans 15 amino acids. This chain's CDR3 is CSAKAVQASYNEQFF. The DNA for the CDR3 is TGCAGTGCTAAAGCAGTACAGGCGTCCTACAATGAGCAGTTCTTC.

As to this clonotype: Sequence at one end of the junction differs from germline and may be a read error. CDR3 amino acids: CASSLGAGRGAYNEEFF. In DNA form, the CDR3 reads TGTGCCAGCAGCTTGGGCGCCGGGCGGGGTGCCTACAATGAGGAGTTCTTC. This sequence joins TRBV5-5 and TRBJ2-1; a weak D match, TRBD2 (6 bases). The CDR3 length is 17 residues. Germline CDR1 SGHKS, CDR2 YYEKEE (reference sequence). Looking up the rest from reference TRBV5-5 and TRBJ2-1 gives the full variable domain: DAGVTQSPTHLIKTRGQQVTLRCSPISGHKSVSWYQQVLGQGPQFIFQYYEKEERGRGNFPDRFSARQFPNYSSELNVNALLLGDSALYLCASSLGAGRGAYNEEFFGPGTRLTVL.

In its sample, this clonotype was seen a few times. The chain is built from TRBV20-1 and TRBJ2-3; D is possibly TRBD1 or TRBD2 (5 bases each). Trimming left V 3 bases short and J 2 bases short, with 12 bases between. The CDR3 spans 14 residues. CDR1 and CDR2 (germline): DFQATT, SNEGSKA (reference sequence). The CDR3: CSARPSGATDTQYF. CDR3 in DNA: TGCAGTGCTAGGCCCTCCGGGGCCACAGATACGCAGTATTTT.

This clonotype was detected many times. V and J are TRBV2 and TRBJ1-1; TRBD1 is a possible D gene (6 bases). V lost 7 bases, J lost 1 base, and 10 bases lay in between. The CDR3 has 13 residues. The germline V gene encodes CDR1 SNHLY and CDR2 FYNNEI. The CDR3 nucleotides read TGTGCCAGCACTATACAGGGGAACACTGAAGCTTTCTTT. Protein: CASTIQGNTEAFF.

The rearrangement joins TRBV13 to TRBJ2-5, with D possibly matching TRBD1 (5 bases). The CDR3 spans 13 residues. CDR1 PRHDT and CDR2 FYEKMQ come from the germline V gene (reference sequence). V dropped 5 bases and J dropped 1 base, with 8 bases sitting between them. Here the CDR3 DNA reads TGTGCCAGCAGCCGGACACTCCAAGAGACCCAGTACTTC. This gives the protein CASSRTLQETQYF.

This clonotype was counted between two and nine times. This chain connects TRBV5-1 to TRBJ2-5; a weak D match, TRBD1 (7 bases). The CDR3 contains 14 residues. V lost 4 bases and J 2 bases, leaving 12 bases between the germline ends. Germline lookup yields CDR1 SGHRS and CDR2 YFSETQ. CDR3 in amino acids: CASSAGQIQETQYF. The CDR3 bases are TGCGCCAGCAGCGCGGGACAGATACAAGAGACCCAGTACTTC.

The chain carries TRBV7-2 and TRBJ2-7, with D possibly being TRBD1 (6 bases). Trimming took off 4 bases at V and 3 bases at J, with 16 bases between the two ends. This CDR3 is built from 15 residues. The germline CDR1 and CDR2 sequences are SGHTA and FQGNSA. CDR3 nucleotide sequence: TGTGCCAGCAGCTCCACAGGGACGGGATTCTACGAGCAGTACTTC. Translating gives CASSSTGTGFYEQYF.

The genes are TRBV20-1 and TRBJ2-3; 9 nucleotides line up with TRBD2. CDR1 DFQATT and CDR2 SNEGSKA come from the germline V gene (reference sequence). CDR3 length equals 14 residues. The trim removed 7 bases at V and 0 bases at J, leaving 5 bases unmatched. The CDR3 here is CSGQAGGSTDTQYF. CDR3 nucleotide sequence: TGCAGTGGCCAAGCGGGGGGTAGCACAGATACGCAGTATTTT.

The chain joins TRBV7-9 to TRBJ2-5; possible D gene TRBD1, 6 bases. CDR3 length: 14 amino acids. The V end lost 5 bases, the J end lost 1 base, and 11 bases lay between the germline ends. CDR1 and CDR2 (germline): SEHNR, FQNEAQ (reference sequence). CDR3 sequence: CASSLTGFQETQYF. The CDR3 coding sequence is TGTGCCAGCAGCCTCACAGGGTTCCAAGAGACCCAGTACTTC.

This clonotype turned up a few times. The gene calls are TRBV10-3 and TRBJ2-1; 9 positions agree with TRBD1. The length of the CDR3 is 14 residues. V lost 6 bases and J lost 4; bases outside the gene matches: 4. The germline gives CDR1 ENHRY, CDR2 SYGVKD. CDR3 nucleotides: TGTGCCATCAGAACACAGGGGGCGTACAATGAGCAGTTCTTC. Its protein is CAIRTQGAYNEQFF.

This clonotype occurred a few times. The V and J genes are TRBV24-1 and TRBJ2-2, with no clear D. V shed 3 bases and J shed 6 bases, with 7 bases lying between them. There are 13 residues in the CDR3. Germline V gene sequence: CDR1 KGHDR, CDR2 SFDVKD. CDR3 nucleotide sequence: TGTGCCACCAGTGATCTGACTCCCGGGGAGCTGTTTTTT. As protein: CATSDLTPGELFF.

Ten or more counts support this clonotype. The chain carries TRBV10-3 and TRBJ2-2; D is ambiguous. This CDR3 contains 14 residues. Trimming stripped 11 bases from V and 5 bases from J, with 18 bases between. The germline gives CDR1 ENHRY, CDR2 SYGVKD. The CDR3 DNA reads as TGTGCCGCGACGGAAAGGGTCGAAACCGGGGAGCTGTTTTTT. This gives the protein CAATERVETGELFF.

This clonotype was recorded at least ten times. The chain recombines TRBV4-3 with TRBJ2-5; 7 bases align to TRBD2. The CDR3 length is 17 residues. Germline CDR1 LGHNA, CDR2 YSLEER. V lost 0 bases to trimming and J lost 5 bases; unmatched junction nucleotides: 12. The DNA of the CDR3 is TGCGCCAGCAGCCAAGATCGAGGATTAGCGGGTGGGGAGACCCAGTACTTC. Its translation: CASSQDRGLAGGETQYF.

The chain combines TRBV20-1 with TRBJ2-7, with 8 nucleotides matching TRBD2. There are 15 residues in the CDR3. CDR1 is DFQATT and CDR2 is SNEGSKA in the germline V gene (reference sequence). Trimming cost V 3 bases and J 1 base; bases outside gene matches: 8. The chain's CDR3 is CSASAWRGESYEQYF. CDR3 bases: TGCAGTGCTAGTGCGTGGCGGGGGGAGTCCTACGAGCAGTACTTC.

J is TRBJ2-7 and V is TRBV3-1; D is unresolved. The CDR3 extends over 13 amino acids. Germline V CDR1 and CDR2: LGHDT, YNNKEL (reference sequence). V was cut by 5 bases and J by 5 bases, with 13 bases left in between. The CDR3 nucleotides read TGTGCCAGCAGCTTCAAGGACCGGGACGAGCAGTACTTC. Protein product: CASSFKDRDEQYF.

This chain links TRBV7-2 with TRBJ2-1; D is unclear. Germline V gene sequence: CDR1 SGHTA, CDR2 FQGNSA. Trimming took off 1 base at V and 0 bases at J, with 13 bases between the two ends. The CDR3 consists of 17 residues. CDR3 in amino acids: CASSLVPTLASYNEQFF. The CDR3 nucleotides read TGTGCCAGCAGCTTAGTTCCCACACTGGCCTCCTACAATGAGCAGTTCTTC. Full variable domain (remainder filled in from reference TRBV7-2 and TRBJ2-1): GAGVSQSPSNKVTEKGKDVELRCDPISGHTALYWYRQSLGQGLEFLIYFQGNSAPDKSGLPSDRFSAERTGGSVSTLTIQRTQQEDSAVYLCASSLVPTLASYNEQFFGPGTRLTVL.

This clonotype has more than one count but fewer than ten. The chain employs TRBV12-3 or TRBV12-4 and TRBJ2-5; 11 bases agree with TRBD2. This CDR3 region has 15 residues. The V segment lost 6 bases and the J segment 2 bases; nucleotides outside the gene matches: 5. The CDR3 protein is CASSHTSGGQETQYF. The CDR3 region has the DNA TGTGCCAGCAGCCACACTAGCGGGGGACAAGAGACCCAGTACTTC.

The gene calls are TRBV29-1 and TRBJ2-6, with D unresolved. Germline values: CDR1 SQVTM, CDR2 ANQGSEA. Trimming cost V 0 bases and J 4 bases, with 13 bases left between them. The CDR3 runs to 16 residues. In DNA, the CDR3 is TGCAGCGTTGAAGAACATGCTAGGTACGGGGCCAACGTCCTGACTTTC. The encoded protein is CSVEEHARYGANVLTF.

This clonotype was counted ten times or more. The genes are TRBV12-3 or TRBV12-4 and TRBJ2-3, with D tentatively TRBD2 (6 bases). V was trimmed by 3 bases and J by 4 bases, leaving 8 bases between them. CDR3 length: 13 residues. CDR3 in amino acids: CASSLDYADTQYF. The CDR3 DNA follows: TGTGCCAGCAGTTTGGACTACGCAGATACGCAGTATTTT.

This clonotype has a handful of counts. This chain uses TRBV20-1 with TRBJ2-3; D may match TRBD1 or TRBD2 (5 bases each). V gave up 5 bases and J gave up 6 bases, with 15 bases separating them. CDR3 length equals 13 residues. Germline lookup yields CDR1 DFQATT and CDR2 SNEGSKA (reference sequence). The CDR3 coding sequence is TGCAGTGCTTTGATCGGGGCTCCGGATACGCAGTATTTT. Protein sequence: CSALIGAPDTQYF.

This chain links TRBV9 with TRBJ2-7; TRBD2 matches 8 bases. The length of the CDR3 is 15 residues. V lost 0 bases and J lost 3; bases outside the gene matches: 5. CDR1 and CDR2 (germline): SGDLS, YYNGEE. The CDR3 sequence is CASSVGVSGNYEQYF. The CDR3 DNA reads TGTGCCAGCAGCGTAGGGGTTAGCGGGAACTACGAGCAGTACTTC.